Reported below is one T cell receptor (beta chain). This clone has a handful of counts. The specificity of this receptor is unknown. No much larger clone is present one base from it, and per-base qualities are unavailable. CDR1 and CDR2 are drawn from the germline V gene (reference sequence): LGHDT, YNNKEL. Trimming takes 4 bases from V and 7 bases from J, and the germline ends sit 8 bases apart. The CDR3 goes from the cysteine to the phenylalanine over 11 residues. The CDR3 DNA has 33 bases and is translated from base 1. The sample belongs to a study of blood T cell repertoires in COVID-19 (dated by TCRdb to the early 2020s). For the wider study: The collaborator samples originated in the United States, Italy and Spain and spanned the acute and convalescent phases of COVID-19. The prospective study material was composed of cDNA or gDNA derived from T cells, B-cell-depleted T cells, or PBMCs. The repertoires were released in a freely available public database meant as a resource for research on the immune response to SARS-CoV-2. Samples came from the ongoing ImmuneRACE study (first 160 participants) plus 1,254 subjects from 6 global collaborators. Nearly every sample came with metadata listing a de-identified subject ID, COVID-19 status, age in years and sex. Subjects who had been exposed to COVID-19, were actively infected with it, or had recovered from it provided the deeply sampled blood TCRbeta repertoires that made up the dataset. Where available, HLA class I and class II types were taken from metadata supplied by the sample provider and were not determined by assay-based typing. Study-wide conclusions, independent of this receptor: Clinical and demographic metadata were provided uncurated, with the amount varying by source and participant.

In the prospective study, participants were about 18 to 95 years old, resided in 25 or so geographic areas of the United States, and were enrolled through a virtual design. To assign participants to cohorts, the prospective study relied on clinical history that participants themselves reported in a screening survey and a study questionnaire. Recovered participants in ImmuneRACE Cohort 3 were defined by two consecutive negative NP/OP PCR tests, clearance by a healthcare professional, or resolution of symptoms. In the prospective study, whole blood, serum and a nasopharyngeal or oropharyngeal swab were collected from each participant by mobile phlebotomists. Participants in the prospective study had the option to provide additional blood draws and questionnaires over a 2-month period. Before DNA extraction, prospective study blood samples were shipped either frozen or at room temperature. TCRbeta CDR3 regions were amplified from genomic DNA using the immunoSEQ Assay, a bias-controlled multiplex PCR. Regarding the original processing steps: Within the assay, amplification of reference gene primers was used to estimate how many nucleated cells each sample contained. Sequence reads were collapsed and filtered to measure the absolute abundance of every unique TCRbeta CDR3 rearrangement. Productive Simpson clonality was computed per sample as the square root of Simpson's diversity index over productive rearrangements. As stored in TCRdb, this immuneACCESS dataset retains in-frame rearrangements with V and J assigned. A fraction of the clones does not appear; measured against another copy, unresolved V genes explain less than half of the discrepancy, and the remainder lacks a known reason. V, J and clone size are taken as reported in that table, and D and trimming were inferred from the DNA itself. For this sample the table gives about 290,000 clones, of which approximately 88% were detected only once. 1.7% of the sample goes to the ten largest clones.

Recombination joined TRBV3-1 (or the pseudogene TRBV3-2) with TRBJ2-7; the D gene assignment is ambiguous. Sequenced material: PBMCs or T cells enriched from blood (not recorded which). The clonotype originates from a woman between 40 and 55 years old who had recovered from COVID-19. This receptor carries the CDR3 CASSRTGEQYF. The sequenced DNA is TGTGCCAGCAGCCGCACGGGTGAGCAGTACTTC.